This T cell receptor beta chain was captured in a study of blood T cell repertoires in COVID-19. Per the authors' pipeline: Amplification of reference gene primers provided the estimated nucleated cell counts. Data came from immunoSEQ multiplex PCR; TCRdb stores just in-frame clones and leaves some out. That table supplies the V and J calls and clone size; D and trimming were determined from the DNA. There are around 310,000 clones in the sample; more than 75% occur only once, and 4% lies in the top ten. Germline CDR1 reads LGHDT; CDR2 reads YNNKEL (reference sequence). The CDR3 has 18 residues. V was clipped by 2 bases and J by 4 bases, with 23 bases between them.

The TCR was taken from a woman between 45 and 65 years old with active or convalescent COVID-19. The chain employs TRBV3-1 (or the pseudogene TRBV3-2) and TRBJ1-1; D uncertain. The source material was peripheral blood. The CDR3 coding sequence is TGTGCCAGCAGCCAATATGATGTACGGGGAGCGGGCTCCACTGAAGCTTTCTTT. This codes for CASSQYDVRGAGSTEAFF.